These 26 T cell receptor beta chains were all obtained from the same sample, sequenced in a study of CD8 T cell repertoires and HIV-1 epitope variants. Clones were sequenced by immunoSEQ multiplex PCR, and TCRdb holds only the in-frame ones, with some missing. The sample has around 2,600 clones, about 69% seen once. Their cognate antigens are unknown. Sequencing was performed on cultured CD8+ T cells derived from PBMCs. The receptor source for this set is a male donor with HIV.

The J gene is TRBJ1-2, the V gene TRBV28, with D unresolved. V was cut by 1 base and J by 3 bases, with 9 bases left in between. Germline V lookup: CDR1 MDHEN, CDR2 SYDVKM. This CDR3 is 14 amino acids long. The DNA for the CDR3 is TGTGCCAGCAGTTTATTGGAGGGAGACTATGGCTACACCTTC. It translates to CASSLLEGDYGYTF.

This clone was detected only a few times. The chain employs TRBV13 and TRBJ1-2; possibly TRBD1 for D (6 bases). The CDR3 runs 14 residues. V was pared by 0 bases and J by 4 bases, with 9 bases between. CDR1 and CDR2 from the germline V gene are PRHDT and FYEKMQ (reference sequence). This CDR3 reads CASSLGQGGYGYTF. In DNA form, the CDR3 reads TGTGCCAGCAGCTTAGGACAGGGAGGCTATGGCTACACCTTC.

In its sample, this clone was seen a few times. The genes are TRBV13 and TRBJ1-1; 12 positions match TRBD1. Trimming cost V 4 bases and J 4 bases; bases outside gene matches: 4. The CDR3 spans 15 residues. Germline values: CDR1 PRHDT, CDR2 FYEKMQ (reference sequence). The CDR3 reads CASSSGQGAGTEAFF. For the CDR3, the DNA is TGTGCCAGCAGCTCGGGACAGGGGGCGGGCACTGAAGCTTTCTTT. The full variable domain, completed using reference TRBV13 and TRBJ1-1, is AAGVIQSPRHLIKEKRETATLKCYPIPRHDTVYWYQQGPGQDPQFLISFYEKMQSDKGSIPDRFSAQQFSDYHSELNMSSLELGDSALYFCASSSGQGAGTEAFFGQGTRLTVV.

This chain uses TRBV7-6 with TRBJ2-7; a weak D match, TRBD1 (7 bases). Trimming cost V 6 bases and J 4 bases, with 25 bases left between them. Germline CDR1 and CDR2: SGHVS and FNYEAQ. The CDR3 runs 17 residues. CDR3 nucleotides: TGTGCCAGCAGTCTAAACCCCCCAGGGGGGACGGGATACGAGCAGTACTTC. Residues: CASSLNPPGGTGYEQYF.

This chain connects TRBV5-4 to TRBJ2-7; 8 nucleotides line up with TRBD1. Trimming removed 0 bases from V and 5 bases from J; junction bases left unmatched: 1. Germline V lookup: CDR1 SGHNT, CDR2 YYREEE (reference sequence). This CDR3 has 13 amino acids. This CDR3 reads CASSLGQGNEQYF. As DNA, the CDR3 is TGTGCCAGCAGCTTGGGACAGGGGAACGAGCAGTACTTC.

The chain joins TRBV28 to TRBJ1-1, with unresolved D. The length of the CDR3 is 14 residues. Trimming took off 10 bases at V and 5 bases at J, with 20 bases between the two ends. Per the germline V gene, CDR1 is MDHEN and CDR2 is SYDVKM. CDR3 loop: CAISPWDPKTEAFF. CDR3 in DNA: TGTGCCATCAGCCCCTGGGATCCCAAAACTGAAGCTTTCTTT.

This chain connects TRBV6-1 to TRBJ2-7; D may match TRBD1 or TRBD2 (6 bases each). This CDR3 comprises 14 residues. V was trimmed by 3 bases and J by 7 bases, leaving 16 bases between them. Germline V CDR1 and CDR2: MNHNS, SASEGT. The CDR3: CASSDGGQWGEQYF. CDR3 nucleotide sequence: TGTGCCAGCAGTGACGGGGGCCAATGGGGGGAGCAGTACTTC.

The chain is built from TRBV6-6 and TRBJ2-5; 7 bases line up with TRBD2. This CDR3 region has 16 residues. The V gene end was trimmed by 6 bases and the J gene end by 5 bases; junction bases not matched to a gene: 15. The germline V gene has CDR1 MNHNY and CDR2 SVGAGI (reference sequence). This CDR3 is CASSRALGEGRETQYF. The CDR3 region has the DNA TGTGCCAGCAGCCGAGCTTTGGGGGAGGGCCGTGAGACCCAGTACTTC.

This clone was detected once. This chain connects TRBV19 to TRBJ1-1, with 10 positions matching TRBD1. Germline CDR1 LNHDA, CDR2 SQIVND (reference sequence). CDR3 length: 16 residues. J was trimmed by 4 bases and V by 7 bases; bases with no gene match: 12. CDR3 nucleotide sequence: TGTGCCAGTAAGATCCGGGACAGGGGTTATGGCACTGAAGCTTTCTTT. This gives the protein CASKIRDRGYGTEAFF.

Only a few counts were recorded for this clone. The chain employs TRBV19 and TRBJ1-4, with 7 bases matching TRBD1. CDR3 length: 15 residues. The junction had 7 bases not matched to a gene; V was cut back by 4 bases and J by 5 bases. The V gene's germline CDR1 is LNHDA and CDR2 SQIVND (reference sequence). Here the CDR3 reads CASSSGTAINEKLFF. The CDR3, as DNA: TGTGCCAGTAGTAGCGGGACAGCTATCAATGAAAAACTGTTTTTT.

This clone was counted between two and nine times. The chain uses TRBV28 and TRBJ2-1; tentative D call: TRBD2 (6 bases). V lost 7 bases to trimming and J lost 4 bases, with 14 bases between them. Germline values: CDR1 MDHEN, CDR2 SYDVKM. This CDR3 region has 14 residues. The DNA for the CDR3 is TGTGCCAGCAAACCTGAGCGGGCTTACAATGAGCAGTTCTTC. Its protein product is CASKPERAYNEQFF. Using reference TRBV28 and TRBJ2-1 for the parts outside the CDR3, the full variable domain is DVKVTQSSRYLVKRTGEKVFLECVQDMDHENMFWYRQDPGLGLRLIYFSYDVKMKEKGDIPEGYSVSREKKERFSLILESASTNQTSMYLCASKPERAYNEQFFGPGTRLTVL.

DNA for the CDR3: TGCGCCAGCAGCTTAATAGCGGGAGGGTCCACCGGGGAGCTGTTTTTT. Translating it yields CASSLIAGGSTGELFF. The V call is TRBV5-1, the J call TRBJ2-2, with 11 bases that match TRBD2. V trimming: 2 bases; J trimming: 4 bases; junction bases outside the gene matches: 4. The CDR3 consists of 16 residues. Germline values: CDR1 SGHRS, CDR2 YFSETQ.

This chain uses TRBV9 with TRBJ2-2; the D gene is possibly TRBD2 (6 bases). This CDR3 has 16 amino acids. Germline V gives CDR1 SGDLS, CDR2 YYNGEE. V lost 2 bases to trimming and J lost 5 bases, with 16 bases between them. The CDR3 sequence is CASSVGAGSRTGELFF. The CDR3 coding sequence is TGTGCCAGCAGCGTCGGGGCGGGATCTAGAACCGGGGAGCTGTTTTTT.

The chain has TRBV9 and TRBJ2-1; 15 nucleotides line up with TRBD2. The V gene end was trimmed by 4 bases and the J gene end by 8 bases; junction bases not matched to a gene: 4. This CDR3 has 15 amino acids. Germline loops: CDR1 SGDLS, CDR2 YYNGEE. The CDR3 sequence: CASSTGTSGRHEQFF. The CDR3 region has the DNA TGTGCCAGCAGCACCGGGACTAGCGGGAGGCATGAGCAGTTCTTC.

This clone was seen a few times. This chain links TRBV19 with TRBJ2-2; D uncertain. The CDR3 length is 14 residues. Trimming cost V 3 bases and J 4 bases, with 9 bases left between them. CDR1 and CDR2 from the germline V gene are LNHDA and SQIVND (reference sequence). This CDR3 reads CASSIRGSTGELFF. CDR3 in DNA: TGTGCCAGTAGTATTAGAGGATCCACCGGGGAGCTGTTTTTT.

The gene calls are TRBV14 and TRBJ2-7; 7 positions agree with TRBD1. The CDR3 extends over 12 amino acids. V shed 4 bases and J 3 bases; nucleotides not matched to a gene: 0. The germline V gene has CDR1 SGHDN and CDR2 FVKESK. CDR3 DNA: TGTGCCAGCAGCCGGGACAGCTACGAGCAGTACTTC. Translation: CASSRDSYEQYF.

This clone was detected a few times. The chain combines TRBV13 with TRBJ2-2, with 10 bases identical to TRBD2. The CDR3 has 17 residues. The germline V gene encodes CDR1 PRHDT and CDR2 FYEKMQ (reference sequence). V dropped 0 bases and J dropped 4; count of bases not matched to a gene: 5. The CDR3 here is CASSLGWASGSTGELFF. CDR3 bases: TGTGCCAGCAGCTTAGGTTGGGCTAGCGGGAGCACCGGGGAGCTGTTTTTT.

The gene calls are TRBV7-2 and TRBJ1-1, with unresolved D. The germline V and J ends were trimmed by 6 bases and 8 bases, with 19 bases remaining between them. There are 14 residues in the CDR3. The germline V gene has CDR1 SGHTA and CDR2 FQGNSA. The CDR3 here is CASSLSGRSPEAFF. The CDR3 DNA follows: TGTGCCAGCAGTCTCAGTGGACGGTCCCCCGAAGCTTTCTTT.

CDR3 bases: TGTGCCAGCAGCTTGGGGGACAGTGACTCCTACGAGCAGTACTTC. Translated, it gives CASSLGDSDSYEQYF. This chain uses TRBV5-8 with TRBJ2-7; TRBD1 agrees at 7 bases. CDR3 size: 15 residues. CDR1 and CDR2 from the germline V gene are SGHTS and YDEGEE. The trim removed 0 bases at V and 0 bases at J, leaving 3 bases unmatched.

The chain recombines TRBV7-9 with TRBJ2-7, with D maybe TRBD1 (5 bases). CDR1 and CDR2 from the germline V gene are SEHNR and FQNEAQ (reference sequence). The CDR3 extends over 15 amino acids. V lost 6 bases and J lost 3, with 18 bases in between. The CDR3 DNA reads TGTGCCAGCAGTGAAGGACATTCGGGCCGCTACGAGCAGTACTTC. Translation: CASSEGHSGRYEQYF.

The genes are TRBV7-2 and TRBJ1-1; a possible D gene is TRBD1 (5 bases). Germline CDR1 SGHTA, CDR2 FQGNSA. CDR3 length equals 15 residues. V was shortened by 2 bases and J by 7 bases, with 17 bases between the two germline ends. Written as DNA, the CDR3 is TGTGCCAGCAGCTTATGGGCCGGGCAGGGTGATGAAGCTTTCTTT. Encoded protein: CASSLWAGQGDEAFF.

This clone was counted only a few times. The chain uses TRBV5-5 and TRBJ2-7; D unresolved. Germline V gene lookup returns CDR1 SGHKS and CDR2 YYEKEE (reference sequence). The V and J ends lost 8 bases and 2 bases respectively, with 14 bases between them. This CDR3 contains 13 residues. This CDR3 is CASEGDTAYEQYF. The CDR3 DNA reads TGTGCCAGTGAAGGAGACACAGCCTACGAGCAGTACTTC.

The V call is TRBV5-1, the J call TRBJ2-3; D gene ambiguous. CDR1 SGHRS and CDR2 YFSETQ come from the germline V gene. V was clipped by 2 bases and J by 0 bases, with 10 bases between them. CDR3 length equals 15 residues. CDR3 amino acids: CASSFDSPSTDTQYF. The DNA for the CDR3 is TGCGCCAGCAGCTTCGACTCTCCTAGCACAGATACGCAGTATTTT.

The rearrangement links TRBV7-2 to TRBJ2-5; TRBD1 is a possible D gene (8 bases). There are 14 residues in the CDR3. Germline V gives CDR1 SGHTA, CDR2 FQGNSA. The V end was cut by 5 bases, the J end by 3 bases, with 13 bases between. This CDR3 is CASSVTGGEETQYF. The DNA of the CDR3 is TGTGCCAGCAGCGTAACAGGGGGGGAAGAGACCCAGTACTTC.

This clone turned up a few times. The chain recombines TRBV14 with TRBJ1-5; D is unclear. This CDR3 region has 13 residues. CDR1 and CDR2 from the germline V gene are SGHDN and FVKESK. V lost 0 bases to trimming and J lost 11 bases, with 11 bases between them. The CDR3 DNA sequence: TGTGCCAGCAGCCAAGATAGCAGAGCGGCCCAGCATTTT. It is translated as CASSQDSRAAQHF.

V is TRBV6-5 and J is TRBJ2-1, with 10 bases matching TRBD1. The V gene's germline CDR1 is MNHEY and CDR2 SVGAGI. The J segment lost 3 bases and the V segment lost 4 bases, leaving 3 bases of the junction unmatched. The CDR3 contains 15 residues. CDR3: CASSSGTGVYNEQFF. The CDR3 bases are TGTGCCAGCAGTTCCGGGACAGGGGTCTACAATGAGCAGTTCTTC.